The entry that follows covers one T cell receptor (beta chain) sequence. Germline V gene sequence: CDR1 KGHDR, CDR2 SFDVKD. V shed 1 base and J 1 base; nucleotides not matched to a gene: 2. This CDR3 comprises 16 residues. The data belong to a study of blood T cell repertoires in COVID-19. The method was immunoSEQ multiplex PCR; TCRdb's version includes in-frame clones alone and lacks a portion of them. Among about 50,000 clones listed, 86% were seen once. This clonotype originated in a human donor in a cohort sampled during active COVID-19. The rearrangement links TRBV24-1 to TRBJ2-2; 7 nucleotides agree with TRBD2. The source material was peripheral blood. The CDR3 DNA sequence: TGTGCCACCAGTGATTTTAAGCGGGGGAACACCGGGGAGCTGTTTTTT. This codes for CATSDFKRGNTGELFF.